What follows is one T cell receptor beta chain and its context. V was cut by 7 bases and J by 3 bases, with 9 bases left in between. Germline V gene lookup returns CDR1 MNHNS and CDR2 SASEGT. This CDR3 is 12 amino acids long. The sample belongs to a study of technical replicates of blood from several donors. Assay: immunoSEQ multiplex PCR; the TCRdb copy retains only in-frame clones and omits some. The sample records approximately 74,000 clones, more than 95% being singletons. Sequenced input: T cells isolated from PBMCs. The sequence derives from a human donor in good health. The gene calls are TRBV6-1 and TRBJ1-2; D may be TRBD1 (5 bases). CDR3: CASTQGDYGYTF. In DNA, the CDR3 is TGTGCCAGCACCCAGGGTGACTATGGCTACACCTTC.